This is a list of T cell receptor beta chains from one sample in a study of blood T cells in healthy people across ages. MiXCR, run by TCRdb on the 5' RACE reads, gives a single entry per CDR3 protein. The sample lists about 1.5 million distinct CDR3 sequences, approximately 42% occurring once. What was sequenced was blood. The receptors here all came from a woman aged 18 to 35 in good health. Both conserved end residues are part of each CDR3. Fields, in order: V gene, CDR3 protein.

>TRBV20-1
CSARDGGKPTDTQYF
>TRBV4-3
CASSQDPDTLYEQYF
>TRBV6-2/TRBV6-3
CASTRSPLVSYEQYF
>TRBV7-3
CASSLTGNTGAFF
>TRBV24-1
CATSDVQFGNEQFF
>TRBV12-3/TRBV12-4
CASTMVGTGELFF
>TRBV20-1
CSAPSGQGPVGYTF
>TRBV20-1
CSARDRRGQSSYNEQYF
>TRBV7-3
CASSSMGVGGEFRYNEQFF
>TRBV10-1
CASSETASGGASNEQFF
>TRBV10-2
CASSDPGLAVRNEQFF
>TRBV4-1
CASSQEEIRLAGDNEQFF
>TRBV6-5
CASSYDFTEQYF
>TRBV24-1
CATGLGNEQFF
>TRBV7-8
CASSLGAANSYNEQFF